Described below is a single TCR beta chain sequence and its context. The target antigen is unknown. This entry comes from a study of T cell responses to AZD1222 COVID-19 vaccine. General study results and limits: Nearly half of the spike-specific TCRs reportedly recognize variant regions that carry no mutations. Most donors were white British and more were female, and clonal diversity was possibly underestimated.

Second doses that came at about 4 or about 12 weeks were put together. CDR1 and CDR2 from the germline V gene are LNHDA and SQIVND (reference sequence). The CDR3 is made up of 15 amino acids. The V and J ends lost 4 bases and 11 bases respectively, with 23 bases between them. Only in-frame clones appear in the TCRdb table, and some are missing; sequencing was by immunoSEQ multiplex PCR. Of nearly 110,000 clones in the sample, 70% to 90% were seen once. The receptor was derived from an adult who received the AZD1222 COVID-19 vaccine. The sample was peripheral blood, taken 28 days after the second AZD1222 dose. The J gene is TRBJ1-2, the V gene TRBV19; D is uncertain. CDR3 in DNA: TGTGCCAGTAGTACCGACCGACTGGTACGAACTTTATACACCTTC. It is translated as CASSTDRLVRTLYTF.